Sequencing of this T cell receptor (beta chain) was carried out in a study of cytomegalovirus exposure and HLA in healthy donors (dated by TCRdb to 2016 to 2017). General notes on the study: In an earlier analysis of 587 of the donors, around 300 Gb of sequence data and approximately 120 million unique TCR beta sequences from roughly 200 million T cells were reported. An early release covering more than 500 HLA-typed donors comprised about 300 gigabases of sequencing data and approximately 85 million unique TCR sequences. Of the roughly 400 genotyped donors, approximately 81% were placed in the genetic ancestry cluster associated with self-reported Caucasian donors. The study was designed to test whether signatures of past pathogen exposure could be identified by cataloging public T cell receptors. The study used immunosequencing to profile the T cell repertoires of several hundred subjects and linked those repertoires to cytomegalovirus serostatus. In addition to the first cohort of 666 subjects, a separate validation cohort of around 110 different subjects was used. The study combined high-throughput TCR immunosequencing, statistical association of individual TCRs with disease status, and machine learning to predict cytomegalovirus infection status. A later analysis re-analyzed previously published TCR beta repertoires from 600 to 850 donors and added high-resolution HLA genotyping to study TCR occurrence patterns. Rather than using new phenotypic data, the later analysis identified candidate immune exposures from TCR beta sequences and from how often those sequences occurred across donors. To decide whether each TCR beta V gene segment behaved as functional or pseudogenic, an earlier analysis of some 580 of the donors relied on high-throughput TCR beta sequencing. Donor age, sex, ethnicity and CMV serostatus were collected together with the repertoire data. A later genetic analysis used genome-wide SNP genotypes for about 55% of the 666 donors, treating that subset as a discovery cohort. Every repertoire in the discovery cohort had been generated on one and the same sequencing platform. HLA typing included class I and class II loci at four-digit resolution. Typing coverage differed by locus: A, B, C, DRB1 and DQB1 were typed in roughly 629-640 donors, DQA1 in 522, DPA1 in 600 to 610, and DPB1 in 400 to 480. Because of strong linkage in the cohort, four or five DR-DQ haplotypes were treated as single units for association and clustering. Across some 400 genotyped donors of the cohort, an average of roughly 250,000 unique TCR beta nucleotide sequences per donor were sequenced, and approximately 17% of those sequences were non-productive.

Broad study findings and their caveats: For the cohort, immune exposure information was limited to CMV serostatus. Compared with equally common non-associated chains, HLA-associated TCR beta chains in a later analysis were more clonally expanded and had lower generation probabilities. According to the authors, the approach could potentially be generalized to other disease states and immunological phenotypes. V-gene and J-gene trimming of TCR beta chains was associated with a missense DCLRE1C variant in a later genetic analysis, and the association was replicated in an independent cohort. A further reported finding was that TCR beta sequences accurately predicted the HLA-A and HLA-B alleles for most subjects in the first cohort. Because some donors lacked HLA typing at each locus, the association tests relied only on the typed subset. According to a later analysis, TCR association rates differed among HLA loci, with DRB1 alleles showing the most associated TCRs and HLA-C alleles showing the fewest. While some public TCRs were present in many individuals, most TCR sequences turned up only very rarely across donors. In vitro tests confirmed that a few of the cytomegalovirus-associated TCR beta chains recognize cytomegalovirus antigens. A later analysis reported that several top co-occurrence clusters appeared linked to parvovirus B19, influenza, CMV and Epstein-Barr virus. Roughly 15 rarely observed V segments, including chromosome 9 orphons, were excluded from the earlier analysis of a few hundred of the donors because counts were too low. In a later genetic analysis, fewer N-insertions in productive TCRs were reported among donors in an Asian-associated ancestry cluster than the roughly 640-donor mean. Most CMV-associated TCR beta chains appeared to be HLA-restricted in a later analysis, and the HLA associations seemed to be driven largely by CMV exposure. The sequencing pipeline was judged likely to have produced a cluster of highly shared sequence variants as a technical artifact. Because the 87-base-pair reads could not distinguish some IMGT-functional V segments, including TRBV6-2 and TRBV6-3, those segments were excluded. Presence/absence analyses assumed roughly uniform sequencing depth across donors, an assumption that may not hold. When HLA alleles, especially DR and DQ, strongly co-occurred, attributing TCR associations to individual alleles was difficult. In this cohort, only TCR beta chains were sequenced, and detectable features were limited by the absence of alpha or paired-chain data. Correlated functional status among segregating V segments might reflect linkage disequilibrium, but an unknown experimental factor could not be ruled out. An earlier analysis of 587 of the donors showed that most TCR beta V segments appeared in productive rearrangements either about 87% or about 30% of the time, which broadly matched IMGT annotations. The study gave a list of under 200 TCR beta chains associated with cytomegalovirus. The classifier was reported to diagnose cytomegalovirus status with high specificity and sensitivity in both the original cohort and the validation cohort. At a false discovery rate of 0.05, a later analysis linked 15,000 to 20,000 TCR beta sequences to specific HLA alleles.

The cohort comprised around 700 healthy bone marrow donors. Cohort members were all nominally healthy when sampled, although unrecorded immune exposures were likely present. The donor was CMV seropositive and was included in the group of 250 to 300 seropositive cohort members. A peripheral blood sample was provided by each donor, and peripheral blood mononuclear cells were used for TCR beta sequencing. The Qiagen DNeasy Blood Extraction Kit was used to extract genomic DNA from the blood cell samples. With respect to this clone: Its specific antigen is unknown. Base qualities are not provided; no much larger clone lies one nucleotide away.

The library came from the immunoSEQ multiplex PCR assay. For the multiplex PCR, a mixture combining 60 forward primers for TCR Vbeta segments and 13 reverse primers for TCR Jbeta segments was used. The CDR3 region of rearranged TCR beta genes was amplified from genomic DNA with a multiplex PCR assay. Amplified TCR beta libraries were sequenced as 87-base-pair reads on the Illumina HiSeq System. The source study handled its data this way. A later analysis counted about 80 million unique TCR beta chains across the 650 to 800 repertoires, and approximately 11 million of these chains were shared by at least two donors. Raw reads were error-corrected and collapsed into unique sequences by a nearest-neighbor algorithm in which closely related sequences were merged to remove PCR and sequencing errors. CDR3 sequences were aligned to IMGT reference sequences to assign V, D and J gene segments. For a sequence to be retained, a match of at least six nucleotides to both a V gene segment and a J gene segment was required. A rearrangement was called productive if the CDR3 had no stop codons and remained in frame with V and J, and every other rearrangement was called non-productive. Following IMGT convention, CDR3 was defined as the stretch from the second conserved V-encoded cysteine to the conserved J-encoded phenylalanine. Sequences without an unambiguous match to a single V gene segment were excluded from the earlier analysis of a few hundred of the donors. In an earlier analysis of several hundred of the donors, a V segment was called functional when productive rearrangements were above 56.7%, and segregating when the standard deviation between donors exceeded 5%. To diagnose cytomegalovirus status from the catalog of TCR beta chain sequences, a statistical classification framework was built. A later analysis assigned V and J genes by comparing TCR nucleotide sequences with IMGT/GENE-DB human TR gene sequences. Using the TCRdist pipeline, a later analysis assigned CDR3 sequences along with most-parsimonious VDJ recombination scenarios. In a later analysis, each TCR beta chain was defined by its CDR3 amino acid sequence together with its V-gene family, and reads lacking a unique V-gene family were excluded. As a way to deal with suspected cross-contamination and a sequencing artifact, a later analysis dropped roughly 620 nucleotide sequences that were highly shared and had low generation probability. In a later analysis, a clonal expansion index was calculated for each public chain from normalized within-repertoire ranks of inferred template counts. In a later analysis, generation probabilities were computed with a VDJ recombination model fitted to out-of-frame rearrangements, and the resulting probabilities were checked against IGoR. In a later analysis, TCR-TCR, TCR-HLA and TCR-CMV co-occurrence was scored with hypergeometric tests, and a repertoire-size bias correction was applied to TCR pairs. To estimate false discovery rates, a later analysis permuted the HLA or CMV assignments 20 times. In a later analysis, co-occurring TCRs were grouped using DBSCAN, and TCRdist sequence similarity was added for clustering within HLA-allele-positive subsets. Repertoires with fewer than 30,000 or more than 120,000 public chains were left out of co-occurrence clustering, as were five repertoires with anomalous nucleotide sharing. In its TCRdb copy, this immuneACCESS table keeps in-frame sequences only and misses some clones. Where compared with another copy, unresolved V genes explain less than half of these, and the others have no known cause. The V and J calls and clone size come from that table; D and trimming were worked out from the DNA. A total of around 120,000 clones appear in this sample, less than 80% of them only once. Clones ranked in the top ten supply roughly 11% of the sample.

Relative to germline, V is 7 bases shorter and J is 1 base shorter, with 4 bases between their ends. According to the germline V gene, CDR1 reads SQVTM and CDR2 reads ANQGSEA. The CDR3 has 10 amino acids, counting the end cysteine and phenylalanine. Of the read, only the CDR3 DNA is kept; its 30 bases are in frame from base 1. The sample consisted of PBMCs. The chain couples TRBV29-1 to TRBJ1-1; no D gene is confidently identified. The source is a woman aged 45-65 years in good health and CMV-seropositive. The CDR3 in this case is CSGKNTEAFF. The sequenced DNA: TGCAGCGGTAAGAACACTGAAGCTTTCTTT.